Listed here is a single TCR beta chain. No antigen is known for it. The sample belongs to a study of shared clonotypes between healthy human individuals. Study-level points and caveats: Clonotype sharing among the donors was expected to vary with sequencing depth. Tissue TCR repertoires likely differ from these blood-only repertoires.

Assay runs were performed at deep level. Approximately 30,000 T cell genomes (around 0.2 ug DNA) went into each sorted-subset replicate. Profiled with immunoSEQ multiplex PCR; TCRdb holds only in-frame clones, not every one. Of fewer than 3 million clones listed, 80% to 95% were seen once; the top ten hold about 0.41%. Germline CDR1 and CDR2: SGHDN and FVKESK. The V and J ends lost 4 bases and 0 bases respectively, with 15 bases between them. The CDR3 covers 16 residues. The chain joins TRBV14 to TRBJ1-1; tentative D call: TRBD1 (6 bases). The TCR was taken from a man between 18 and 29 years old in good health. Some clones in this sample may be carry-over from other donors' samples. Input material: naive CD4+ T cells from PBMCs. Stated subset: CD45RA+ positively selected. CDR3 bases: TGTGCCAGCAGCCGTTGGGACACCTTCATGAACACTGAAGCTTTCTTT. Translating it yields CASSRWDTFMNTEAFF.